This T cell receptor (beta chain) derives from a study of T-cell reconstitution after alpha-beta-depleted transplantation in children. This clonotype was seen a handful of times. Its antigen remains unidentified. Whole-study findings and limits: Diversity of TCRbeta at day 60 was high in some patients, arising from surviving recipient T cells and thymic progenitors. The study reportedly traced alpha-beta T cells about two months after transplant to several hundred expanded graft clones. T-cell numbers and diversity, one year after transplant, stemmed largely from T cells that were newly produced.

A TCRbeta library incorporating unique molecular identifiers was prepared. Using its own MiXCR run on the PCR reads, TCRdb lists one record per CDR3 protein. This table holds some 70,000 distinct CDR3 sequences, over 4.5% found once. Germline V CDR1 and CDR2: LGHNA, YNFKEQ. This CDR3 has 14 residues. V shed 0 bases and J shed 3 bases, with 8 bases lying between them. The material sequenced was PBMCs, mostly from graft donor cells, taken 180 days after TCRalphabeta/CD19-depleted stem cell transplant. The source of this sequence is a boy younger than two who had a stem cell transplant for acute myeloid leukemia, so the T cells may come from the graft donor. The chain couples TRBV4-2 to TRBJ2-5, with D tentatively TRBD1 (5 bases). Written as DNA, the CDR3 is TGTGCCAGCAGCCAAGAGGCCAGGGAAGAGACCCAGTACTTC. Translating gives CASSQEAREETQYF.